This TCR beta chain was obtained from a study of cytomegalovirus exposure and HLA in healthy donors (dated by TCRdb to about 2017). Describing the broader study: An earlier analysis of 587 of the donors reported about 280 Gb of sequence data and roughly 120 million unique TCR beta sequences obtained from 150 million to 200 million T cells. Class I and class II HLA loci were covered by the typing at four-digit resolution. Of the 398 genotyped donors, roughly 76% were placed in the genetic ancestry cluster associated with self-reported Caucasian donors. About 300 gigabases of sequencing data and 80 million or so unique TCR sequences were included in an early release covering about 600 HLA-typed donors. The study combined high-throughput TCR immunosequencing, statistical association of individual TCRs with disease status, and machine learning to predict cytomegalovirus infection status. Several DR-DQ haplotypes were treated as single units for association and clustering because of strong linkage in the cohort. The later analysis used no new phenotypic data to find candidate immune exposures, relying instead on TCR beta sequences and their occurrence across donors. Across around 400 genotyped donors of the cohort, an average of about 220,000 unique TCR beta nucleotide sequences per donor were sequenced, and approximately 17% of those sequences were non-productive. A later genetic analysis used genome-wide SNP genotypes for about 60% of the roughly 670 donors, treating that subset as a discovery cohort. In an earlier analysis of 587 of the donors, high-throughput TCR beta sequencing was used to judge whether each TCR beta V gene segment behaved as functional or pseudogenic. A separate validation cohort of about 110 different subjects was used in addition to the approximately 670-subject first cohort. The T cell repertoires of 666 subjects were profiled by immunosequencing and related to cytomegalovirus serostatus. The study aimed to test whether cataloging public T cell receptors could reveal signatures of past pathogen exposure. Alongside the repertoire data, information on donor age, sex, ethnicity and CMV serostatus was compiled. Every repertoire in the discovery cohort had been generated on one and the same sequencing platform. Typing coverage varied by locus: roughly 629-630 donors for A, B, C, DRB1 and DQB1; approximately 500 for DQA1; about 570 for DPA1; around 450 for DPB1. In a later analysis, previously published TCR beta repertoires from 550 to 750 donors were re-analyzed and high-resolution HLA genotyping was added so that TCR occurrence patterns could be studied.

CDR1 is given as SNHLY and CDR2 as FYNNEI, both from the germline V gene. Its CDR3 holds 15 amino acids, cysteine through phenylalanine. Solely the CDR3 DNA is kept, with 45 bases framed from the first base. The germline V end is reduced by 6 bases and the J end by 7 bases; junction bases left unmatched: 14. Overall study outcomes, separate from this receptor: Because counts were too low, about 17 rarely observed V segments, including chromosome 9 orphons, were excluded from the earlier analysis of several hundred of the donors. HLA typing was unavailable for some donors at each locus, so association tests used only the typed subset. An earlier analysis of approximately 500 of the donors showed that most TCR beta V segments appeared in productive rearrangements either about 90% or about 30% of the time, which broadly matched IMGT annotations. A later analysis associated about 18,000 TCR beta sequences with specific HLA alleles at a false discovery rate of 0.05. The 87-base-pair reads could not distinguish some IMGT-functional V segments, including TRBV6-2 and TRBV6-3, so those segments were excluded. Only TCR beta chains were sequenced in this cohort, and the absence of alpha or paired-chain data limited detectable features. The classifier was reported to diagnose cytomegalovirus status with high specificity and sensitivity in both the original and validation cohorts. The study gave a list of 150 to 200 TCR beta chains associated with cytomegalovirus. Across donors, most TCR sequences were observed very rarely, whereas some public TCRs were present in many individuals. Linkage disequilibrium might explain the correlated functional status among segregating V segments, but an unknown experimental factor could not be excluded. In a later analysis, the rate of TCR association differed among HLA loci, with DRB1 alleles having the most associated TCRs and HLA-C alleles having the fewest. In a later genetic analysis, a missense DCLRE1C variant was associated with V-gene and J-gene trimming of TCR beta chains, and the association was replicated in an independent cohort. The sequencing pipeline was judged likely to have produced a cluster of highly shared sequence variants as a technical artifact. CMV serostatus was the only immune exposure information available for the cohort. It was suggested by the authors that the approach could potentially be generalized to other disease states and immunological phenotypes. A later analysis found that HLA-associated TCR beta chains were more clonally expanded and had lower generation probabilities than equally common non-associated chains. The presence/absence analyses assumed that sequencing depth was roughly uniform across donors, and that assumption may not be true. In a later analysis, most CMV-associated TCR beta chains were found to appear HLA-restricted, with HLA associations seemingly driven largely by CMV exposure. A further reported finding was that TCR beta sequences accurately predicted the HLA-A and HLA-B alleles for most subjects in the first cohort. According to a later genetic analysis, donors in an Asian-associated ancestry cluster had fewer N-insertions in productive TCRs than the approximately 650-donor mean. In vitro tests confirmed that a few of the cytomegalovirus-associated TCR beta chains recognize cytomegalovirus antigens. In a later analysis, several top co-occurrence clusters were reported to appear linked to parvovirus B19, influenza, CMV and Epstein-Barr virus. Strong co-occurrence of HLA alleles, especially DR and DQ, made assigning TCR associations to individual alleles difficult.

The library was prepared using the immunoSEQ multiplex PCR assay. A mixture of 60 forward primers for TCR Vbeta segments and 13 reverse primers for TCR Jbeta segments was used in the multiplex PCR. Amplification of the CDR3 region of rearranged TCR beta genes was performed with a multiplex PCR assay on genomic DNA. Amplified TCR beta libraries were sequenced as 87-base-pair reads on the Illumina HiSeq System. In the paper's pipeline: A later analysis counted 75 million to 100 million unique TCR beta chains across the 666 repertoires, and roughly 9.9 million of these chains were shared by at least two donors. A nearest-neighbor algorithm error-corrected the raw reads and collapsed the reads into unique sequences, merging closely related sequences to remove PCR and sequencing errors. V, D and J gene segments were assigned by aligning CDR3 sequences to IMGT reference sequences. Each retained sequence needed at least a six-nucleotide match to both a V gene segment and a J gene segment. A rearrangement counted as productive if the CDR3 had no stop codons and remained in frame with V and J, and every other rearrangement counted as non-productive. CDR3 was defined according to IMGT convention as the region running from the second conserved V-encoded cysteine to the conserved J-encoded phenylalanine. Sequences without an unambiguous match to a single V gene segment were excluded from the earlier analysis of several hundred of the donors. An earlier analysis of a few hundred of the donors called V segments functional above 56.7% productive rearrangements and segregating when the between-donor standard deviation exceeded 5%. A statistical classification framework was built for diagnosing cytomegalovirus status from the catalog of TCR beta chain sequences. In a later analysis, V and J genes were assigned by comparing TCR nucleotide sequences against IMGT/GENE-DB human TR gene sequences. The TCRdist pipeline was used in a later analysis to assign CDR3 sequences and most-parsimonious VDJ recombination scenarios. In a later analysis, each TCR beta chain was defined by its CDR3 amino acid sequence together with its V-gene family, and reads without a unique V-gene family were excluded. A later analysis removed several hundred highly shared, low-generation-probability nucleotide sequences to deal with suspected cross-contamination and a sequencing artifact. For each public chain, a later analysis derived a clonal expansion index from normalized ranks of inferred template counts within each repertoire. A later analysis computed generation probabilities with a VDJ recombination model fitted to out-of-frame rearrangements, and checked the results against IGoR. Hypergeometric tests were used in a later analysis to score TCR-TCR, TCR-HLA and TCR-CMV co-occurrence, with a repertoire-size bias correction applied to the TCR pairs. In a later analysis, false discovery rates were estimated by permuting HLA or CMV assignments 20 times. In a later analysis, co-occurring TCRs were grouped using DBSCAN, with TCRdist sequence similarity added in when clustering inside HLA-allele-positive subsets. Co-occurrence clustering excluded repertoires with fewer than 30,000 or more than 120,000 public chains, plus five with anomalous nucleotide sharing. This immuneACCESS table, as held by TCRdb, lists in-frame sequences with V and J called but not all clones. Of the missing ones, under half trace to an unresolved V gene in checked studies; the others have no known cause. D and trimming come from the DNA, and the V and J calls and clone size come from that table. This sample's table has entries for some 130,000 clones. Approximately 1.7% of the sample rests with the top ten.

To note about this clone: It has no known antigen specificity. Different DNA sequences within this sample yield the same CDR3.

The cohort was made up of approximately 670 healthy bone marrow donors. All cohort members were sampled while nominally healthy, although unrecorded immune exposures were likely present. The donor tested CMV seronegative, placing the donor among the 300 to 400 seronegative members of the cohort. Every donor gave a peripheral blood sample, and the peripheral blood mononuclear cells from that sample were used for TCR beta sequencing. The Qiagen DNeasy Blood Extraction Kit was used to extract genomic DNA from the blood cell samples. The V and J segments used are TRBV2 and TRBJ2-7, with 8 bases in between that match TRBD2. The clonotype originates from a man between 18 and 29 years old in good health and CMV-seronegative. The sequenced material came from PBMCs. The CDR3: CASSDLLAVLGEQYF. The sequence in DNA is TGTGCCAGCAGCGACTTACTAGCGGTCCTCGGGGAGCAGTACTTC.